This T cell receptor (beta chain) was recorded in a study of blood T cell repertoires in COVID-19. In the original processing: Quantification of nucleated cells was approximated via reference gene primer amplification. Using immunoSEQ multiplex PCR, the repertoire was profiled, and TCRdb retains in-frame clones only, with some absent. V, J and clone size derive from that table, while D and trimming were established from the DNA sequence. The sample includes around 300,000 clones, around 92% of them seen just once. The CDR3 loop spans 14 amino acids. The V and J ends lost 4 bases and 4 bases, in that order; junction bases with no gene match: 6. Looked up from germline, CDR1 is MDHEN and CDR2 is SYDVKM. Ages ranged from about 18 to 100 years, with residence in 24 US areas. Recovery meant two consecutive negative NP/OP PCR tests, professional clearance, or resolved symptoms.

The sample consisted of PBMCs or T cells enriched from blood (not recorded which). V usage is TRBV28 and J usage is TRBJ1-2; 7 bases line up with TRBD1. The receptor was derived from a woman aged 55-70 years who had recovered from COVID-19. The CDR3 region has the DNA TGTGCCAGCAGTTCCCTGGGACAGTCCTATGGCTACACCTTC. Translating it yields CASSSLGQSYGYTF.